This is a list of T cell receptor beta chains from one sample in a study of cytomegalovirus exposure and HLA in healthy donors. The method was immunoSEQ multiplex PCR; TCRdb's version includes in-frame clones alone and lacks a portion of them. The sample lists about 190,000 clones, approximately 77% occurring once. Sample: PBMCs. The source of these receptors is a man in his forties in good health and CMV-seropositive. Each CDR3 is given with its conserved first and last residue. The D gene is left open where the match is weak. Clone size is stated in some rows and not others, as once, few, many or a class when expanded.

v_gene	d_gene	j_gene	abundance	CDR3aa	CDR3nt
TRBV7-9	-	TRBJ2-4	-	CASSLRGLAKNIQYF	TGTGCCAGCAGCTTAAGGGGTTTAGCCAAAAACATTCAGTACTTC
TRBV6-1	-	TRBJ1-2	-	CASSVQGRDGYTF	TGTGCCAGCAGTGTACAGGGAAGGGATGGCTACACCTTC
TRBV19	TRBD1	TRBJ1-1	-	CASSTGQRNTEAFF	TGTGCCAGTAGTACGGGACAGCGGAACACTGAAGCTTTCTTT
TRBV10-1	-	TRBJ2-7	-	CASRGDISDYEQYF	TGCGCCAGCAGGGGGGACATTTCAGACTACGAGCAGTACTTC
TRBV18	-	TRBJ1-1	once	CASSQDSPEAFF	TGTGCCAGCTCACAAGACAGTCCTGAAGCTTTCTTT
TRBV19	-	TRBJ2-2	once	CASSKLADGPGELFF	TGTGCCAGTAGTAAGCTAGCCGACGGACCCGGGGAGCTGTTTTTT
TRBV7-2	-	TRBJ1-1	-	CASTFSGQRAEAFF	TGTGCCAGCACCTTTTCCGGGCAGCGGGCTGAAGCTTTCTTT
TRBV7-2	TRBD2	TRBJ2-3	-	CASRSYSGSGTDTQYF	TGTGCCAGCCGCTCCTATAGCGGGAGTGGAACAGATACGCAGTATTTT
TRBV15	TRBD1	TRBJ1-2	-	CATSNNRGPIYGYTF	TGTGCCACCAGCAACAACAGGGGGCCGATCTATGGCTACACCTTC
TRBV27	-	TRBJ2-2	-	CASSSWVAGELFF	TGTGCCAGCTCTAGCTGGGTGGCCGGGGAGCTGTTTTTT
TRBV5-4	TRBD1	TRBJ2-1	-	CASSLPTGGPNNEQFF	TGTGCCAGCAGCCTACCCACAGGGGGCCCTAACAATGAGCAGTTCTTC
TRBV2	-	TRBJ1-1	-	CASRSQEILNTEAFF	TGTGCCAGCAGGTCACAGGAAATCTTGAACACTGAAGCTTTCTTT
TRBV5-6	-	TRBJ1-3	few	CASSALQGDSGNTIYF	TGTGCCAGCAGCGCCTTACAGGGAGATTCTGGAAACACCATATATTTT
TRBV5-1	-	TRBJ2-7	few	CASSLESFYEQYF	TGCGCCAGCAGCTTGGAATCATTCTACGAGCAGTACTTC
TRBV19	-	TRBJ2-7	-	CASSTTWGAYEQYF	TGTGCCAGTAGTACCACGTGGGGAGCCTACGAGCAGTACTTC
TRBV9	TRBD2	TRBJ2-2	-	CASSGNPRDHGSSGSTGELFF	TGTGCCAGCAGCGGAAATCCCAGGGATCATGGGTCTAGCGGGAGCACCGGGGAGCTGTTTTTT